These T cell receptor beta chains were read from a single sample in a study of T cells after yellow fever vaccination. TCRdb independently ran MiXCR on the 5' RACE reads; one entry per CDR3 protein. The sample lists roughly 170,000 distinct CDR3 sequences; 5.5% to 7.5% were seen once. The material was CD4+ T cells sorted from PBMCs, obtained on the day of the first yellow fever vaccination. The receptors were gathered from a man younger than 35 who received the YFV17D yellow fever vaccine. Both conserved end residues are part of each CDR3.

J	V	CDR3
TRBJ1-1	TRBV7-6	CASSLDRDTEAFF
TRBJ2-4	TRBV28	CASSPSGYIQYF
TRBJ2-1	TRBV6-5	CASSRGGPGDEQFF
TRBJ2-1	TRBV6-1	CASTSTGFRSEQFF
TRBJ2-1	TRBV5-4	CASSSGAGSYNEQFF
TRBJ1-1	TRBV3-1	CASSSESLEAFF
TRBJ2-2	TRBV20-1	CSAIRGQGAAGELFF
TRBJ2-1	TRBV6-5	CASSYSPPRLASEQFF
TRBJ2-3	TRBV5-4	CASSLGGWGTDTQYF
TRBJ1-6	TRBV12-3/TRBV12-4	CASSLGNGRSPLHF